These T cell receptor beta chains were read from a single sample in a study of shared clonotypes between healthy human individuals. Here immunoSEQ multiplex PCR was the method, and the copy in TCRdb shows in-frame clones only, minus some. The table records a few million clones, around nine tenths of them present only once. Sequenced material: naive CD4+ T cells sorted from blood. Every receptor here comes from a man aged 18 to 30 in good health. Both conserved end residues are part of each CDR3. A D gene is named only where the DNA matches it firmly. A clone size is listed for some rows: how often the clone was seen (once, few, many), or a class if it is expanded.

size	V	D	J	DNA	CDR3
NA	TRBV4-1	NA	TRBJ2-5	TGCGCCAGCAGCCTACTGATCAGGGGACGAGAGACCCAGTACTTC	CASSLLIRGRETQYF
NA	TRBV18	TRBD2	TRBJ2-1	TGTGCCAGCTCACCACCTTTAGCGGGAGGGTCCTACAATGAGCAGTTCTTC	CASSPPLAGGSYNEQFF
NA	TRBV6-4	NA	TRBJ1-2	TGTGCCAGCAGTCCGGAGTCCGGGGGCGTCGGCTACACCTTC	CASSPESGGVGYTF
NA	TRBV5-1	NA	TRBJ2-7	TGCGCCAGCAGCTTTTCCCATGCGGGCTACGAGCAGTACTTC	CASSFSHAGYEQYF
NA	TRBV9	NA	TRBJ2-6	TGTGCCAGCAGCCCGACCTCTGGGGCCAACGTCCTGACTTTC	CASSPTSGANVLTF
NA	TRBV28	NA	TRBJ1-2	TGTGCCAGCAGTTTGGCTGGCAGCCGACATGGCTACACCTTC	CASSLAGSRHGYTF
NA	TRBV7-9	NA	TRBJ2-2	TGTGCCAGCAGCTTAGCTCTTTCGCCGGTGAACACCGGGGAGCTGTTTTTT	CASSLALSPVNTGELFF
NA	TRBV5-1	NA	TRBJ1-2	TGCGCCAGCAGCTTGGGAGATTATCTGGATGGCTACACCTTC	CASSLGDYLDGYTF
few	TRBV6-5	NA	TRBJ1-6	TGTGCCAGCAGCCAACAGGGAAGGCTCCACTTT	CASSQQGRLHF
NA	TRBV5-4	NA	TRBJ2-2	TGTGCCAGCAGCTTGGATGGAGCTACCGGGGAGCTGTTTTTT	CASSLDGATGELFF
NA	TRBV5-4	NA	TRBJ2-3	TGTGCCAGCAGCTTGGATACTGTTTTTGGCACAGATACGCAGTATTTT	CASSLDTVFGTDTQYF